This TCR beta chain stems from a study of shared clonotypes between healthy human individuals (dated by TCRdb to the early 2020s). Context from the whole study: The cohort included a few men and two women between 18 and 49 years of age. To estimate repertoire size and how much clonotypes are shared between individuals, the study performed deep sequencing of blood TCR repertoires from roughly five healthy adults. To increase sequencing depth and limit assay-specific biases, TCR repertoire library preparation and sequencing were carried out by different laboratories using diverse techniques. Leukapheresis yielded between about 0.8 and 8.9 billion PBMCs per donor. Per donor, three plates each were used for CD4 naive and CD4 memory, two for CD8 naive, and one for CD8 memory.

General findings and caveats noted by the study authors: Higher generation probabilities were observed for clonotypes shared by all four sorted-subset donors than for non-shared clonotypes. Pairwise subsampling led to the expectation that sequencing depth would affect the degree of clonotype sharing among donors. Only blood was sampled, and tissue TCR repertoires likely differ from those in blood. Across a handful of donors, about 4.5% of naive CD4, roughly 3.3% of naive CD8, around 2.5% of memory CD4, and under 0.45% of memory CD8 clonotypes were shared. Because the study included only a small number of donors, the genetic and exposure-history diversity represented was limited. Even with the large sequencing depth, rarefaction of the sorted-subset datasets indicated that sequencing was incomplete. Naive subsets generally had larger estimated clonotype richness than memory subsets did.

Notes on this clone: It has no known antigen specificity. Within one base of it there is no much larger clone, and no base qualities were kept. Other DNA sequences within the sample encode an identical CDR3.

The donors were healthy, HIV-negative adults with no recently reported acute infections or vaccinations. All donors were Caucasian adults living in Nashville, Tennessee, USA. CD4+ T cells were enriched by magnetic negative selection; naive cells were then positively selected on CD45RA, and the negative fraction formed the memory subset. Blood was obtained by leukapheresis, after which PBMCs were separated by Ficoll-Histopaque density gradient centrifugation and cryopreserved in liquid nitrogen vapor phase. Analytical flow cytometry was used to check the purity and quantity of every magnetically sorted T cell population. From each sorted fraction, genomic DNA was isolated and quantified by UV absorbance on a Nanodrop 2000c. The junction carries 5 bases between V and J, which are trimmed by 1 base and 1 base respectively. The CDR3 runs 13 residues from the cysteine to the phenylalanine. This entry keeps only the CDR3 DNA: 39 bases, framed from base 1. Taken from the germline V gene (reference sequence), the CDR1 and CDR2 loops are GTSNPN and SVGIG.

Using the deep immunoSEQ assay, multiplex PCR amplified TCR CDR3 regions from genomic DNA. Extracted genomic DNA from each cell subset was spread evenly across all wells of several immunoSEQ 96-well plates, with each plate serving as a replicate. Each replicate PCR for sorted subsets received roughly 0.2 ug genomic DNA, equal to about 30,000 T cell genomes. The purified libraries were quantified using a Qubit 3.0 fluorometer, sized with a Bioanalyzer 2100, and then quantified again using the KAPA Library Quantification kit. Every immunoSEQ 96-well plate was sequenced on a separate single-read 150-cycle Illumina NextSeq 550 flow cell. As for the original processing: Because only junctional sequences without quality scores were contained in the immunoSEQ output, filtering matching that applied to full-length reads could not be performed. Sequences were annotated with PyIR, a Python wrapper for IgBLAST v1.9, and V/J genes and CDR3 were assigned using IMGT germline references. Any read was removed if the V/J assignment was weak (E-value above 1e-6), the CDR3 was missing, or the read contained stop codons, out-of-frame junctions, or ambiguous translated residues. V3J clonotypes were defined as sequences sharing the same inferred V gene, J gene, and CDR3 amino acid sequence. The percentage overlap between two repertoires was calculated by dividing the number of shared unique clonotypes by the size of the smaller repertoire. Three approaches were used to assess repertoire richness: RTK rarefaction, the Chao1 estimator, and Recon v2.1 estimates of unobserved clonotypes. Generation probabilities were computed with OLGA for all TCRbeta clonotypes obtained by the gDNA method from several donors. TCRdb re-hosts the immuneACCESS table, in-frame sequences only. Its copies lack some clones; in the studies checked, an unresolved V gene accounts for under half of them, and the cause for the rest is not known. That table supplies the V and J calls and clone size; D and trimming were determined from the DNA. The sample records over a million clones, around 75% of which are singletons. About 1.5% of the sample lies in the top ten.

The material sequenced was memory CD4+ T cells sorted from blood. Reading the label with the study, this specimen's cell subset or site is: CD45RA-negative fraction. This sequence was found in a man aged 18 to 30 in good health. This sequence uses TRBV30 and TRBJ1-5, with the D gene call left open. The base sequence is TGTGCCTGGAGTGGGGGAAGCAATCAGCCCCAGCATTTT. Its protein product is CAWSGGSNQPQHF.